This T cell receptor (beta chain) derives from a study of T cell responses to AZD1222 COVID-19 vaccine. Study conclusions and caveats: Variant regions that are unmutated are reportedly the target of nearly half of spike-specific TCRs. White British ancestry dominated among donors, who included more females, and clonal diversity was possibly underestimated. At 160-218 and 743-854, vaccine-associated CD4 TCRs were dominant, and they spanned spike. Two AZD1222 administrations were followed by greater Spike-specific TCR breadth and depth.

There are 14 residues in the CDR3. Trimming cost V 6 bases and J 7 bases, with 15 bases left between them. In germline, CDR1 is MNHEY, CDR2 SVGAGI. With regard to this clone: No antigen is known for it.

Some clones are missing from TCRdb's copy, which holds only in-frame ones; the method was immunoSEQ multiplex PCR. The table lists 120,000 or so clones, about 90% of them singletons, with nearly 4.5% in the top ten. The chain uses TRBV6-5 and TRBJ1-4, with a tentative D call TRBD1 (6 bases). Sample: peripheral blood, taken on day 0 of MenACWY control vaccination. This sequence was found in an adult in good health. The CDR3: CASRTGIGAEKLFF. CDR3 bases: TGTGCCAGCAGGACAGGTATTGGTGCTGAAAAACTGTTTTTT.